This T cell receptor beta chain originates from a study of neurological immune-mediated disorders. This CDR3 is built from 14 residues. V lost 3 bases to trimming and J lost 3 bases, with 9 bases between them. Per sequencing run, 15-18 subjects together gave over 170 million TCR-beta sequences. TCRdb ran MiXCR on the 5' RACE reads and lists one entry per CDR3 protein. This table holds fewer than 60,000 distinct CDR3 sequences, about a tenth found once. The chain recombines TRBV12-3 or TRBV12-4 with TRBJ2-1; D unclear. The TCR was taken from a man between 65 and 85 years old with HTLV-1-associated myelopathy (HAM/TSP). Sequencing was carried out using PBMCs. The CDR3 nucleotides are TGTGCCAGCAGTTTTATAGCTATCTACAATGAGCAGTTCTTC. As protein: CASSFIAIYNEQFF.